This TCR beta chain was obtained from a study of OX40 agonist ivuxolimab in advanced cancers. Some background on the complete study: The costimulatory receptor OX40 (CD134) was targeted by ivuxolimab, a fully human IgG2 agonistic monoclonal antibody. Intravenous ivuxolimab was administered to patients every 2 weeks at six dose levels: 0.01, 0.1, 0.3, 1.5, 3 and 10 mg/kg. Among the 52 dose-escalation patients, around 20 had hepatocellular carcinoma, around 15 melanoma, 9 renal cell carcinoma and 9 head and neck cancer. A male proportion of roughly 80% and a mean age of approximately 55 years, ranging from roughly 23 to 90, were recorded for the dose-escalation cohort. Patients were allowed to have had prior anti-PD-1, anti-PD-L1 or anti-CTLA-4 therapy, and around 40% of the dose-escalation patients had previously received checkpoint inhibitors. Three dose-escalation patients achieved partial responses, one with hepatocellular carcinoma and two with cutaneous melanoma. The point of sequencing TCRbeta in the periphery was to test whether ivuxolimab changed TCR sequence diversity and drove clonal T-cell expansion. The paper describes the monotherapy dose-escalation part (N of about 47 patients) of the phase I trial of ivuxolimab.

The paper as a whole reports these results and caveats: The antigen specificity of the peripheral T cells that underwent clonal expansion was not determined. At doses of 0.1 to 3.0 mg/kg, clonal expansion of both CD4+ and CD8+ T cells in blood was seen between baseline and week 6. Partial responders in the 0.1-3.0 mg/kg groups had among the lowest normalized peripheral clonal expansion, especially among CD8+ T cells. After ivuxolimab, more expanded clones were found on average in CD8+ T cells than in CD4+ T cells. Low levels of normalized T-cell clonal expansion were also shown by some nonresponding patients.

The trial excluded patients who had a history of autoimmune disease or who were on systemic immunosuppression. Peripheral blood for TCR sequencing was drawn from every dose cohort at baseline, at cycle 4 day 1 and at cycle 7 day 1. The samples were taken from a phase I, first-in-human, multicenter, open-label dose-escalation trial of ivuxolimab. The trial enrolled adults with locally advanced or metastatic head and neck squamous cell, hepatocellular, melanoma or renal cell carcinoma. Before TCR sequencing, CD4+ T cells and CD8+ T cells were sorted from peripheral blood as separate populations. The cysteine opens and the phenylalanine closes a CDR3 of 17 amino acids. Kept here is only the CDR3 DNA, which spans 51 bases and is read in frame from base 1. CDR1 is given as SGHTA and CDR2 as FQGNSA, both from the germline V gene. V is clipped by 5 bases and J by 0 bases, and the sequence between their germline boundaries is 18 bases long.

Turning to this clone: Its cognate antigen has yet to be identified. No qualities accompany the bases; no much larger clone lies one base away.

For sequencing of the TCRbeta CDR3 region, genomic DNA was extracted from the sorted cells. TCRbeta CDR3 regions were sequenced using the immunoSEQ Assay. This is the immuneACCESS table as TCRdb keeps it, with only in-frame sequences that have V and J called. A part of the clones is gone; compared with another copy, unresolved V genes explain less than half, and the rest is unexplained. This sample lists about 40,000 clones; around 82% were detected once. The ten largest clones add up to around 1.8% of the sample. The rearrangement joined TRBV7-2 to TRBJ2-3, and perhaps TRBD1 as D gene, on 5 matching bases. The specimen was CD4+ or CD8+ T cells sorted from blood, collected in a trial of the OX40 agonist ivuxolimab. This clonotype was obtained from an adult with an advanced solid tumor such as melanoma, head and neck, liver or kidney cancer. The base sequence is TGTGCCAGCAGCCACGGCCCTGGGGCCCCCAGCACAGATACGCAGTATTTT. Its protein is CASSHGPGAPSTDTQYF. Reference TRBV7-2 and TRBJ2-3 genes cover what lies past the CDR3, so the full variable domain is GAGVSQSPSNKVTEKGKDVELRCDPISGHTALYWYRQSLGQGLEFLIYFQGNSAPDKSGLPSDRFSAERTGGSVSTLTIQRTQQEDSAVYLCASSHGPGAPSTDTQYFGPGTRLTVL.